Below, 6 T cell receptor beta chains from the same sample are listed, as sequenced in a study of cytomegalovirus exposure and HLA in healthy donors. The PCR had 60 Vbeta and 13 Jbeta primers. Sequencing was performed with immunoSEQ multiplex PCR; in TCRdb, only in-frame clones are kept and a portion is missing. Among some 130,000 clones, approximately 80% were seen once, and the ten largest hold approximately 0.97%. The sequenced material came from PBMCs. All receptors come from a human donor in good health.

The gene calls are TRBV7-9 and TRBJ2-1; D might be TRBD1 (6 bases). Germline values: CDR1 SEHNR, CDR2 FQNEAQ (reference sequence). There are 16 residues in the CDR3. V lost 5 bases, J lost 2 bases, and 16 bases lay in between. CDR3 residues: CASSLLGALTYNEQFF. Written as DNA, the CDR3 is TGTGCCAGCAGCCTCCTGGGGGCTTTAACCTACAATGAGCAGTTCTTC.

CDR3 in DNA: TGTGCCAGCAGTTCCGGACAGTTGGACTACAATGAGCAGTTCTTC. Protein product: CASSSGQLDYNEQFF. The chain carries TRBV6-1 and TRBJ2-1, with D maybe TRBD1 (6 bases). The CDR3 is made up of 15 amino acids. V gave up 5 bases and J gave up 3 bases, with 14 bases separating them. Germline values: CDR1 MNHNS, CDR2 SASEGT.

The V and J genes are TRBV5-6 and TRBJ2-3, with 9 positions matching TRBD2. Germline loops: CDR1 SGHDT, CDR2 YYEEEE. The CDR3 extends over 13 amino acids. The V gene end was trimmed by 0 bases and the J gene end by 10 bases; junction bases not matched to a gene: 3. CDR3 protein: CASSLDPSGAQYF. The DNA of the CDR3 is TGTGCCAGCAGCTTGGACCCTAGCGGGGCGCAGTATTTT.

The gene calls are TRBV5-1 and TRBJ1-5, with TRBD1 matching over 7 bases. After removal of 2 bases from V and 8 bases from J, the junction contained 7 bases not matched to a gene. The CDR3 covers 14 residues. Per the germline V gene, CDR1 is SGHRS and CDR2 is YFSETQ. CDR3 DNA sequence: TGCGCCAGCAGCTTAACGACAGGGTTGGAGCCCCAGCATTTT. This gives the protein CASSLTTGLEPQHF.

A word on this clone: One end of the junction fails to match germline, which may point to a read error. The chain carries TRBV7-9 and TRBJ1-2; perhaps TRBD1 as D (5 bases). Germline values: CDR1 SEHNR, CDR2 FQNEAQ (reference sequence). The CDR3 is 13 amino acids. The CDR3 DNA reads as TGTTCCAGCAGCTTACGGAGGGGCCATGGCTACACCTTC. This gives the protein CSSSLRRGHGYTF.

The chain employs TRBV5-4 and TRBJ1-4; no reliable D call. The V and J ends lost 4 bases and 7 bases respectively, with 8 bases between them. This CDR3 has 12 amino acids. CDR1 SGHNT and CDR2 YYREEE come from the germline V gene (reference sequence). The CDR3 sequence: CASSPGPEKLFF. CDR3 DNA: TGTGCCAGCAGCCCCGGTCCTGAAAAACTGTTTTTT. Drawing the rest from reference TRBV5-4 and TRBJ1-4, the complete variable domain is ETGVTQSPTHLIKTRGQQVTLRCSSQSGHNTVSWYQQALGQGPQFIFQYYREEENGRGNFPPRFSGLQFPNYSSELNVNALELDDSALYLCASSPGPEKLFFGSGTQLSVL.